This T cell receptor (beta chain) derives from a study of blood T cell repertoires in COVID-19. Study details: T cells, B-cell-depleted T cells, or PBMCs provided the cDNA or gDNA that served as material.

In the study's own analysis: How many nucleated cells were present was estimated from reference gene primer amplification. Only in-frame clones appear in the TCRdb table, and some are missing; sequencing was by immunoSEQ multiplex PCR. That table supplies the V and J calls and clone size; D and trimming were determined from the DNA. The data contain roughly 100,000 clones, about 90% of them singletons. CDR3 length equals 16 residues. The germline V gene encodes CDR1 SGHNT and CDR2 YYREEE (reference sequence). With V trimmed by 1 base and J by 7 bases, 13 bases remained unmatched. Material: peripheral blood. The receptor's source is a young man with acute or convalescent COVID-19. The V gene is TRBV5-4, the J gene TRBJ2-7; 8 bases fit TRBD2. For the CDR3, the DNA is TGTGCCAGCAGCTTGATGGTCTCGGGAGGGTTGGATGAGCAGTACTTC. Its translation: CASSLMVSGGLDEQYF.